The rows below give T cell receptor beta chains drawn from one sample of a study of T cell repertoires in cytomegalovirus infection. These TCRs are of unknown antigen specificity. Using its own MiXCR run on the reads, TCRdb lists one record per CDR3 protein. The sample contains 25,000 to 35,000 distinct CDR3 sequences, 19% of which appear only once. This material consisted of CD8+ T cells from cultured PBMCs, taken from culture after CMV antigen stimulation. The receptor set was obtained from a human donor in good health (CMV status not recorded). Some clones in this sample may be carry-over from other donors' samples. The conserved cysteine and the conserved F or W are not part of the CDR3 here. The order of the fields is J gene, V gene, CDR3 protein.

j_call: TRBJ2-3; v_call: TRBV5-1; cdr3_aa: ASSLERGVTDTQY
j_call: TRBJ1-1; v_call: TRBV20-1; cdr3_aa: SAPRADTEAF
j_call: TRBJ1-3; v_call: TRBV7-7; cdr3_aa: ASSLPTDCSGNTIY
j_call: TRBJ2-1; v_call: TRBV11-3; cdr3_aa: ASSDGSFPYNEQF
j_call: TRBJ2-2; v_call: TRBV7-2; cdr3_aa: ASSLLGGELF
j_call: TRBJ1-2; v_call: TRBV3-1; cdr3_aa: ASSPAGTGVGGYT
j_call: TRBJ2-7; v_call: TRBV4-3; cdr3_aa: ASSQDRNGGYLTDEQY
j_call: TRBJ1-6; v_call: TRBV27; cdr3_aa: ASSPYRGSNSPLH
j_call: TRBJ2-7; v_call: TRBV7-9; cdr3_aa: ASSLSGTGSLYEQY
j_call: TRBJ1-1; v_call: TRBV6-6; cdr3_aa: ASIGLNRGLLDTEAF
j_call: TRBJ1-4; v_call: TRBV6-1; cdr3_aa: ASSEGMEGMKKLF
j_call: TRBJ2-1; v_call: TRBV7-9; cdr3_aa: ASSFIDNALNEQF
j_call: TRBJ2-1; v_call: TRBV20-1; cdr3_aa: SANIRLEARSYNEQF
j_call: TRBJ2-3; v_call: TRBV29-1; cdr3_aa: SALLGGQGVEYTQY
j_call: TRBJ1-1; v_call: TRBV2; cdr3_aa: ASSERYTNTEAF
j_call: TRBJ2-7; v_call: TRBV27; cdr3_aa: ASSGWDNHYEQY
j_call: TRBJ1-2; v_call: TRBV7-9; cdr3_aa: ASSYQGFNYGYT
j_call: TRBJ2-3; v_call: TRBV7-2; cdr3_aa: ASSLVEGASTDTQY
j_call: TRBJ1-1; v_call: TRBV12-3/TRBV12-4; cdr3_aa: ASSPPQGSGATEAF
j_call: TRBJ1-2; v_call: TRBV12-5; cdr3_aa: ASAPQGRMDGYT
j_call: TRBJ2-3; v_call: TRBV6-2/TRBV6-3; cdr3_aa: ASSQRESTDTQY
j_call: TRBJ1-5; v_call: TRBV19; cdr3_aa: ASSIEYGGLNQPQH
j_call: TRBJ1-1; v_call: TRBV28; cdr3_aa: ASSFSTGFVAF
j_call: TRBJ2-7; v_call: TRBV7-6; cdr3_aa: ASSLTGASYEQY